The 22 T cell receptor beta chains given below trace back to one sample, sequenced in a study of blood T cell repertoires in COVID-19. Sequencing used immunoSEQ multiplex PCR; TCRdb keeps in-frame clones, though not all of them. The table records nearly 65,000 clones, roughly 80% of them present only once. Sequencing used peripheral blood. The receptors stem from a human donor in a cohort sampled during active COVID-19.

The chain links TRBV3-1 (or the pseudogene TRBV3-2) to TRBJ2-1; 11 nucleotides line up with TRBD1. Germline CDR1 LGHDT, CDR2 YNNKEL (reference sequence). V shed 4 bases, J shed 0 bases, and the junction held 8 bases outside the gene matches. The CDR3 consists of 18 residues. The CDR3 loop reads CASSRTYGTGGSYNEQFF. DNA of the CDR3: TGTGCCAGCAGCCGCACCTACGGGACAGGGGGCTCCTACAATGAGCAGTTCTTC.

Remarks on this clone: The same CDR3 is also encoded by other DNA sequences in this sample. This chain's CDR3 is CASSGQGAYEQYF. The CDR3 DNA follows: TGTGCCAGCAGCGGGCAGGGGGCCTACGAGCAGTACTTC. The chain joins TRBV9 to TRBJ2-7; 7 nucleotides align to TRBD1. The germline V gene has CDR1 SGDLS and CDR2 YYNGEE. This CDR3 spans 13 amino acids. Unmatched junction bases numbered 2, after V lost 3 bases and J lost 2 bases.

The chain links TRBV27 to TRBJ2-7, with TRBD2 identical over 9 bases. Germline V gene data show CDR1 as MNHEY and CDR2 as SMNVEV (reference sequence). J lost 2 bases, V lost 6 bases, and 8 bases had no gene match. The CDR3 loop spans 15 amino acids. CDR3 region: CASSQGGGGAYEQYF. DNA of the CDR3: TGTGCCAGCAGCCAAGGGGGCGGGGGGGCCTACGAGCAGTACTTC.

The V and J genes are TRBV3-1 (or the pseudogene TRBV3-2) and TRBJ1-6; D unclear. V shed 8 bases and J shed 0 bases, with 17 bases lying between them. CDR3 size: 17 residues. From germline, CDR1 is LGHDT and CDR2 YNNKEL (reference sequence). CDR3 region: CASSAGRQSSYNSPLHF. In nucleotides, the CDR3 is TGTGCCAGCTCCGCCGGCAGGCAGAGCTCCTATAATTCACCCCTCCACTTT.

This clone showed up just a few times. The chain links TRBV6-6 to TRBJ1-2; D gene uncertain. The CDR3 has 13 residues. CDR1 is MNHNY and CDR2 is SVGAGI in the germline V gene (reference sequence). The V end lost 2 bases, the J end lost 7 bases, and 11 bases lay between the germline ends. The CDR3 DNA reads as TGTGCCAGCAGTTACAGCGGTGCTTTTGGCTACACCTTC. Translating gives CASSYSGAFGYTF.

The chain combines TRBV27 with TRBJ1-4; D uncertain. The length of the CDR3 is 13 residues. Germline V gene data show CDR1 as MNHEY and CDR2 as SMNVEV (reference sequence). V shed 4 bases and J shed 8 bases, with 11 bases lying between them. The CDR3 DNA reads as TGTGCCAGCAGTTCAAGGAGGAACGAAAAACTGTTTTTT. Translation gives CASSSRRNEKLFF.

The chain carries TRBV3-1 (or the pseudogene TRBV3-2) and TRBJ1-5, with 8 bases aligning to TRBD1. The germline CDR1 and CDR2 sequences are LGHDT and YNNKEL (reference sequence). J lost 9 bases, V lost 4 bases, and 11 bases had no gene match. The CDR3 sequence is 15 residues long. The CDR3 loop reads CASSLGTGQGRPQHF. The CDR3 bases are TGTGCCAGCAGCCTGGGGACAGGCCAAGGGAGGCCCCAGCATTTT.

This rearrangement joins TRBV27 to TRBJ2-7; 7 bases are shared with TRBD2. The V gene end was trimmed by 3 bases and the J gene end by 1 base; junction bases not matched to a gene: 3. The CDR3 is 14 amino acids. Germline-derived CDR1 and CDR2 are MNHEY and SMNVEV (reference sequence). This CDR3 reads CASSFLADSYEQYF. The CDR3 coding sequence is TGTGCCAGCAGTTTCCTAGCGGATTCCTACGAGCAGTACTTC.

CDR3 loop: CASSYSRTYGYTF. Here the CDR3 DNA reads TGTGCCAGCAGTTACTCCAGAACGTATGGCTACACCTTC. The chain employs TRBV6-5 and TRBJ1-2; no clear D. V gave up 0 bases and J gave up 5 bases, with 7 bases separating them. The CDR3 runs to 13 residues. Germline CDR1 is MNHEY and CDR2 is SVGAGI.

The V call is TRBV7-8, the J call TRBJ1-6, with D unclear. CDR1 is SGHVS, CDR2 FQNEAQ, per germline. The length of the CDR3 is 18 residues. Trimming stripped 2 bases from V and 7 bases from J, with 21 bases between. CDR3 sequence reads: CASSLRSAAGPKNSPLHF. The CDR3 coding sequence is TGTGCCAGCAGCTTAAGGTCAGCGGCCGGGCCGAAAAATTCACCCCTCCACTTT.

The chain joins TRBV5-6 to TRBJ1-1, with TRBD1 matching over 7 bases. The CDR3 extends over 11 amino acids. J gave up 5 bases and V 6 bases, and 1 base lay outside the gene matches. Per germline, CDR1 SGHDT and CDR2 YYEEEE. The CDR3: CASTRGTEAFF. The DNA of the CDR3 is TGTGCCAGCACCAGGGGGACTGAAGCTTTCTTT.

V usage is TRBV18 and J usage is TRBJ1-1, with 8 bases identical to TRBD1. V was pared by 3 bases and J by 5 bases, with 5 bases of the junction left unmatched. Germline lookup yields CDR1 KGHSH and CDR2 LQKENI. The CDR3 extends over 14 amino acids. CDR3 region: CASSPDRARTEAFF. CDR3 bases: TGTGCCAGCTCACCGGACAGGGCGCGGACTGAAGCTTTCTTT.

V and J are TRBV19 and TRBJ1-1, with 8 bases matching TRBD1. The V and J ends lost 8 bases and 4 bases, in that order; junction bases with no gene match: 6. Germline V gene sequence: CDR1 LNHDA, CDR2 SQIVND (reference sequence). CDR3 length equals 13 residues. CDR3 sequence: CASGLRGLTEAFF. CDR3 in DNA: TGTGCCAGTGGGCTCAGGGGGCTCACTGAAGCTTTCTTT. Full variable domain (outside the CDR3, taken from reference TRBV19 and TRBJ1-1): DGGITQSPKYLFRKEGQNVTLSCEQNLNHDAMYWYRQDPGQGLRLIYYSQIVNDFQKGDIAEGYSVSREKKESFPLTVTSAQKNPTAFYLCASGLRGLTEAFFGQGTRLTVV.

This clone has just a few counts. V is TRBV19 and J is TRBJ1-5; D is uncertain. The CDR3 extends over 12 amino acids. Germline CDR1 and CDR2: LNHDA and SQIVND (reference sequence). V was clipped by 6 bases and J by 2 bases, with 5 bases between them. CDR3 in amino acids: CASRTGNQPQHF. CDR3 nucleotide sequence: TGTGCCAGTAGAACAGGCAATCAGCCCCAGCATTTT.

V gene TRBV11-2 combines with J gene TRBJ2-1, with a possible D match to TRBD2 (6 bases). The germline V gene has CDR1 SGHAT and CDR2 FQNNGV. This CDR3 region has 13 residues. V was clipped by 1 base and J by 6 bases, with 7 bases between them. The CDR3 spells CASSLGSGNEQFF. The CDR3 DNA follows: TGTGCCAGCAGCTTAGGTAGCGGCAATGAGCAGTTCTTC.

The chain uses TRBV5-6 and TRBJ1-2, with D maybe TRBD1 (5 bases). Germline CDR1 is SGHDT and CDR2 is YYEEEE. The ends were cut back, 4 bases at V and 4 bases at J, with 14 bases in the middle. The CDR3 runs to 14 residues. The CDR3 sequence: CASSLDRWGYGYTF. The CDR3 nucleotides are TGTGCCAGCAGCCTCGACAGATGGGGCTATGGCTACACCTTC. Drawing the rest from reference TRBV5-6 and TRBJ1-2, the complete variable domain is DAGVTQSPTHLIKTRGQQVTLRCSPKSGHDTVSWYQQALGQGPQFIFQYYEEEERQRGNFPDRFSGHQFPNYSSELNVNALLLGDSALYLCASSLDRWGYGYTFGSGTRLTVV.

This clone showed up just a few times. This sequence joins TRBV2 and TRBJ1-2; 8 nucleotides agree with TRBD1. This CDR3 spans 14 amino acids. The germline V gene has CDR1 SNHLY and CDR2 FYNNEI. Trimming cost V 6 bases and J 7 bases; bases outside gene matches: 10. The CDR3 region has the DNA TGTGCCAGCAGCCACGGACAGGGAGTGGCTGGCTACACCTTC. Protein: CASSHGQGVAGYTF.

V gene TRBV19 combines with J gene TRBJ1-1; D gene unclear. This CDR3 spans 13 amino acids. CDR1 is LNHDA and CDR2 is SQIVND in the germline V gene (reference sequence). Trimming took off 2 bases at V and 3 bases at J, with 7 bases between the two ends. The CDR3 spells CASSISGDTEAFF. In DNA form, the CDR3 reads TGTGCCAGTAGTATATCCGGGGACACTGAAGCTTTCTTT.

CDR3 coding DNA: TGTGCCAGCAGCCTCACCGTTGAGAGAAACACCATATATTTT. Its protein product is CASSLTVERNTIYF. V and J are TRBV7-8 and TRBJ1-3; D remains unclear. CDR3 size: 14 residues. With 5 bases removed from V and 5 bases from J, the gap between germline ends came to 13 bases. Germline CDR1 SGHVS, CDR2 FQNEAQ.

The table lists this clone with a few counts. The chain joins TRBV19 to TRBJ1-3; D possibly corresponds to TRBD1 (6 bases). The V end lost 5 bases, the J end lost 0 bases, and 11 bases lay between the germline ends. The CDR3 extends over 15 amino acids. The germline V gene encodes CDR1 LNHDA and CDR2 SQIVND (reference sequence). CDR3: CASSAGTNSGNTIYF. DNA of the CDR3: TGTGCCAGTAGTGCCGGGACAAACTCTGGAAACACCATATATTTT.

The chain is built from TRBV27 and TRBJ2-2; D might be TRBD1 (6 bases). The germline V gene encodes CDR1 MNHEY and CDR2 SMNVEV (reference sequence). Trimming removed 4 bases from V and 11 bases from J, with 20 bases in between. CDR3 length equals 15 residues. CDR3 sequence: CASSWGPGSPVELFF. CDR3 in DNA: TGTGCCAGCAGTTGGGGGCCGGGATCACCGGTAGAGCTGTTTTTT.

The chain recombines TRBV12-5 with TRBJ1-5, with D hard to call. Germline V gene lookup returns CDR1 LGHNT and CDR2 FRNRAP. This CDR3 is 15 amino acids long. The CDR3 is CASSEGSGGNQPQHF. Here the CDR3 DNA reads TGTGCCTCTTCCGAGGGTTCGGGAGGCAATCAGCCCCAGCATTTT. Drawing the rest from reference TRBV12-5 and TRBJ1-5, the complete variable domain is DARVTQTPRHKVTEMGQEVTMRCQPILGHNTVFWYRQTMMQGLELLAYFRNRAPLDDSGMPKDRFSAEMPDATLATLKIQPSEPRDSAVYFCASSEGSGGNQPQHFGDGTRLSIL.